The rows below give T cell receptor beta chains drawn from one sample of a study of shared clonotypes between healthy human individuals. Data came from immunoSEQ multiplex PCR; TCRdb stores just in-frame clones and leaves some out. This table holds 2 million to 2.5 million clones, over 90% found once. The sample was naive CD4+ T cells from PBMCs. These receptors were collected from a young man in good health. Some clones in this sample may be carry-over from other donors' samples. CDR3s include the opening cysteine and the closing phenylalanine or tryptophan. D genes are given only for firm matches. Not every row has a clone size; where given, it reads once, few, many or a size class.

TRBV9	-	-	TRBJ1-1	CASSVDGNTEAFF	TGTGCCAGCAGCGTAGACGGTAACACTGAAGCTTTCTTT
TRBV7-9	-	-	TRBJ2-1	CASRLTAGLEQFF	TGTGCCAGCAGATTAACTGCGGGACTTGAGCAGTTCTTC
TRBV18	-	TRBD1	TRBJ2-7	CASSPSRDRAYEQYF	TGTGCCAGCTCACCGTCCCGGGACAGGGCCTACGAGCAGTACTTC
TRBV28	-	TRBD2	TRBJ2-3	CASSTRTSGREDTQYF	TGTGCCAGCAGTACCAGGACTAGCGGGAGAGAAGATACGCAGTATTTT
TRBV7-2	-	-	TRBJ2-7	CASSLQGTGVSEQYF	TGTGCCAGCAGCTTACAGGGGACGGGAGTTTCCGAGCAGTACTTC
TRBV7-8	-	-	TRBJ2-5	CASSFDRDETQYF	TGTGCCAGCAGCTTTGACCGCGACGAGACCCAGTACTTC
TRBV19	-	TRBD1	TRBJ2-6	CASRGGGGANVLTF	TGTGCCAGTAGAGGGGGCGGAGGGGCCAACGTCCTGACTTTC
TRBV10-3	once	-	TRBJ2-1	CAFSTGTDSYNEQFF	TGTGCCTTTTCAACCGGGACGGACTCCTACAATGAGCAGTTCTTC
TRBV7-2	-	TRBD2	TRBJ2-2	CASSETSYHTGELFF	TGTGCCAGCAGCGAGACTAGCTACCACACCGGGGAGCTGTTTTTT
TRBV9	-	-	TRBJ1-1	CASSVVGATEAFF	TGTGCCAGCAGCGTAGTTGGGGCCACTGAAGCTTTCTTT
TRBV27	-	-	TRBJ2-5	CASSPQVGGRETQYF	TGTGCCAGCAGCCCTCAGGTGGGGGGAAGAGAGACCCAGTACTTC
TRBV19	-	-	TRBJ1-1	CASSIGTVNTEAFF	TGTGCCAGTAGTATAGGGACGGTGAACACTGAAGCTTTCTTT
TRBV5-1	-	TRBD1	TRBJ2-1	CASSLGQGYGNEQFF	TGCGCCAGCAGCTTGGGACAGGGGTATGGCAATGAGCAGTTCTTC
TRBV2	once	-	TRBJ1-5	CASSDRGGPNF	TGTGCCAGCAGTGATAGGGGAGGTCCGAATTTT
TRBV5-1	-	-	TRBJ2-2	CASSMTVPGELFF	TGCGCCAGCAGCATGACAGTTCCCGGGGAGCTGTTTTTT
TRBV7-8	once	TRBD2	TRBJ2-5	CASSPFGTSRIRTQYF	TGTGCCAGCAGCCCATTCGGGACTAGCCGCATTCGGACCCAGTACTTC